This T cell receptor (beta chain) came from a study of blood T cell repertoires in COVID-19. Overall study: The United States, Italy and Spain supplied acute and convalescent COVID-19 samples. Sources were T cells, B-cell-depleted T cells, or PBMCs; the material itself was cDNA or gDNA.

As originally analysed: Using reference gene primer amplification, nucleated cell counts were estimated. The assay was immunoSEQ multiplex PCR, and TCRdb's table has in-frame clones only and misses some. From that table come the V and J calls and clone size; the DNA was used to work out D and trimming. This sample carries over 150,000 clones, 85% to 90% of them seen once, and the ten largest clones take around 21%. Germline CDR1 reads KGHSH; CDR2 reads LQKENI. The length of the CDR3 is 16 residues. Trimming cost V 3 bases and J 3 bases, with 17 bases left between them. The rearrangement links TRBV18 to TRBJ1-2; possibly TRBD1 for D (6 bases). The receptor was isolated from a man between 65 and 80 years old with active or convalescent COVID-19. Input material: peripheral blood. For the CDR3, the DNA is TGTGCCAGCTCACCCGACCTCCTCCGACAGGACTATGGCTACACCTTC. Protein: CASSPDLLRQDYGYTF.